A single sample gave rise to the 5 T cell receptor beta chains below, sequenced in a study of blood T cell repertoires in COVID-19. TCRdb's copy holds only in-frame clones and misses some; the assay was immunoSEQ multiplex PCR. The table shows around 58,000 clones, with approximately 88% occurring only once. Material for sequencing was peripheral blood. These receptors were taken from a human donor in a cohort sampled during active COVID-19.

V is TRBV2 and J is TRBJ2-1, with a weak D call TRBD1 (6 bases). Germline lookup yields CDR1 SNHLY and CDR2 FYNNEI. Trimming pared 8 bases from V and 4 bases from J, leaving 9 bases between. CDR3 length equals 12 residues. As DNA, the CDR3 is TGTGCCAGCGGGACATTGTACAATGAGCAGTTCTTC. This gives the protein CASGTLYNEQFF. Complete variable domain (other parts from reference TRBV2 and TRBJ2-1): EPEVTQTPSHQVTQMGQEVILRCVPISNHLYFYWYRQILGQKVEFLVSFYNNEISEKSEIFDDQFSVERPDGSNFTLKIRSTKLEDSAMYFCASGTLYNEQFFGPGTRLTVL.

This chain links TRBV5-1 with TRBJ2-4; D remains unclear. V lost 4 bases and J 4 bases, leaving 12 bases between the germline ends. Germline CDR1 is SGHRS and CDR2 is YFSETQ. There are 14 residues in the CDR3. The CDR3 reads CASSTYTEKNIQYF. CDR3 bases: TGCGCCAGCAGCACGTACACCGAAAAAAACATTCAGTACTTC.

The rearrangement uses TRBV18 and TRBJ2-5; 8 nucleotides match TRBD1. Germline trimming cut 1 base from V and 2 bases from J; bases unmatched to any gene: 3. From germline, CDR1 is KGHSH and CDR2 LQKENI. There are 15 residues in the CDR3. The CDR3 sequence: CASSPRRTGQETQYF. The CDR3 region has the DNA TGTGCCAGCTCACCACGGAGGACAGGGCAAGAGACCCAGTACTTC.

The chain has TRBV5-1 and TRBJ2-7; perhaps TRBD1 as D (6 bases). Trimming removed 2 bases at V and 2 bases at J, with 14 bases between. The CDR3 totals 15 residues. Germline CDR1 is SGHRS and CDR2 is YFSETQ. The CDR3 here is CASSLGTHTTYEQYF. CDR3 nucleotides: TGCGCCAGCAGCTTAGGGACACATACAACCTACGAGCAGTACTTC.

The chain is built from TRBV18 and TRBJ2-2; 7 nucleotides align to TRBD2. V lost 4 bases to trimming and J lost 6 bases; unmatched junction nucleotides: 5. The length of the CDR3 is 14 residues. The germline V gene encodes CDR1 KGHSH and CDR2 LQKENI. This CDR3 reads CASSRGRASGELFF. In nucleotides, the CDR3 is TGTGCCAGCTCACGAGGGAGGGCCTCCGGGGAGCTGTTTTTT. Full variable domain (outside the CDR3, taken from reference TRBV18 and TRBJ2-2): NAGVMQNPRHLVRRRGQEARLRCSPMKGHSHVYWYRQLPEEGLKFMVYLQKENIIDESGMPKERFSAEFPKEGPSILRIQQVVRGDSAAYFCASSRGRASGELFFGEGSRLTVL.